What follows are 24 T cell receptor beta chains derived from one specimen sequenced in a study of T cell changes during pregnancy in multiple sclerosis. Measured with immunoSEQ multiplex PCR; TCRdb has only the in-frame clones, and not every one. This table has 50,000 to 70,000 clones, 93% appearing once. The sequencing here drew on peripheral blood, taken after pregnancy. The receptors derive from a female donor with multiple sclerosis, enrolled in a pregnancy study.

The genes are TRBV19 and TRBJ1-1, with 8 bases aligning to TRBD1. From germline, CDR1 is LNHDA and CDR2 SQIVND (reference sequence). This CDR3 region has 16 residues. V was pared by 6 bases and J by 1 base, with 10 bases of the junction left unmatched. The CDR3 protein is CASSNTLQGGNTEAFF. Written as DNA, the CDR3 is TGTGCCAGTAGCAACACCCTACAGGGGGGGAACACTGAAGCTTTCTTT.

The V and J genes are TRBV6-6 and TRBJ2-7; TRBD2 aligns across 10 bases. This CDR3 is built from 15 residues. The J segment lost 2 bases and the V segment lost 6 bases, leaving 7 bases of the junction unmatched. Germline loops: CDR1 MNHNY, CDR2 SVGAGI (reference sequence). The CDR3 DNA follows: TGTGCCAGCAGCTGGACTAGCGGTCCTCCCTACGAGCAGTACTTC. This encodes CASSWTSGPPYEQYF.

V is TRBV7-2 and J is TRBJ2-5; TRBD1 agrees at 9 bases. From germline, CDR1 is SGHTA and CDR2 FQGNSA. This CDR3 has 15 amino acids. Losses at the gene ends were 1 base for V and 5 bases for J; bases not matched to a gene: 5. The CDR3 nucleotides are TGTGCCAGCAGCTTAGGTGACGGACAGGGGGAGACCCAGTACTTC. Amino acids: CASSLGDGQGETQYF.

This chain joins TRBV18 and TRBJ2-2, with D possibly TRBD2 on 6 matching bases. The CDR3 runs to 16 residues. From germline, CDR1 is KGHSH and CDR2 LQKENI. V gave up 6 bases and J gave up 0 bases, with 14 bases separating them. The CDR3 bases are TGTGCCAGCTCCCCGACTGCGGGATCGAACACCGGGGAGCTGTTTTTT. This translates into CASSPTAGSNTGELFF.

The rearrangement uses TRBV6-5 and TRBJ2-1; D perhaps matches TRBD2 (5 bases). The CDR3 totals 14 residues. Deletions cut 4 bases from V and 5 bases from J, with 12 bases between. The germline CDR1 and CDR2 sequences are MNHEY and SVGAGI. The CDR3: CASSFRASNNEQFF. DNA for the CDR3: TGTGCCAGCAGTTTTCGGGCTAGCAACAATGAGCAGTTCTTC.

The chain employs TRBV7-9 and TRBJ2-3, with D unclear. Germline CDR1 is SEHNR and CDR2 is FQNEAQ (reference sequence). The CDR3 totals 14 residues. V shed 1 base and J shed 0 bases, with 5 bases lying between them. The CDR3 loop is CASSLGSSTDTQYF. The CDR3 DNA is TGTGCCAGCAGCTTAGGGAGCAGCACAGATACGCAGTATTTT.

The rearrangement uses TRBV19 and TRBJ1-4, with 7 bases matching TRBD1. The CDR3 is 14 residues long. Germline V gene lookup returns CDR1 LNHDA and CDR2 SQIVND (reference sequence). Trimming cost V 3 bases and J 7 bases; bases outside gene matches: 5. The CDR3 reads CASSIKGAGEKLFF. CDR3 sequence (DNA): TGTGCCAGTAGTATTAAGGGGGCCGGTGAAAAACTGTTTTTT.

V and J are TRBV10-3 and TRBJ1-2, with 10 bases matching TRBD1. The CDR3 totals 13 residues. CDR1 and CDR2 from the germline V gene are ENHRY and SYGVKD. After removal of 4 bases from V and 8 bases from J, the junction contained 4 bases not matched to a gene. The CDR3 nucleotides are TGTGCCATCAGTGCCGGGACAGGGGACGGCTACACCTTC. Encoded protein: CAISAGTGDGYTF.

V and J are TRBV2 and TRBJ1-5; D call uncertain. The CDR3 totals 15 residues. The germline gives CDR1 SNHLY, CDR2 FYNNEI. V was pared by 5 bases and J by 2 bases, with 13 bases between. The CDR3, as DNA: TGTGCCAGCAGTCAAGACGGACTTGGCAATCAGCCCCAGCATTTT. Its translation: CASSQDGLGNQPQHF.

This clone came up a few times. V gene TRBV5-6 combines with J gene TRBJ1-1; TRBD1 is a possible D gene (5 bases). The CDR3 consists of 16 residues. The germline V gene has CDR1 SGHDT and CDR2 YYEEEE. The ends were cut back, 1 base at V and 1 base at J, with 14 bases in the middle. Here the CDR3 reads CASSLMQGRRNTEAFF. CDR3 coding DNA: TGTGCCAGCAGCTTGATGCAGGGAAGGAGGAACACTGAAGCTTTCTTT. The whole variable domain, filled in from reference TRBV5-6 and TRBJ1-1, reads DAGVTQSPTHLIKTRGQQVTLRCSPKSGHDTVSWYQQALGQGPQFIFQYYEEEERQRGNFPDRFSGHQFPNYSSELNVNALLLGDSALYLCASSLMQGRRNTEAFFGQGTRLTVV.

This sequence joins TRBV4-1 and TRBJ2-2, with 9 nucleotides matching TRBD2. Trimming took 4 bases from V and 2 from J; bases not matched to a gene: 5. Germline V CDR1 and CDR2: MGHRA, YSYEKL. The CDR3 sequence is 16 residues long. CDR3 DNA: TGCGCCAGCAGCCCTTTGGGACTAGCAAACACCGGGGAGCTGTTTTTT. Translated: CASSPLGLANTGELFF.

The chain recombines TRBV9 with TRBJ1-1, with D uncertain. Trimming took 4 bases from V and 2 from J, leaving 9 bases between them. This CDR3 region has 13 residues. Germline assignment: CDR1 SGDLS and CDR2 YYNGEE. CDR3 DNA sequence: TGTGCCAGCAGCTCCTCCCCTAACACTGAAGCTTTCTTT. Its protein is CASSSSPNTEAFF.

The rearrangement links TRBV19 to TRBJ2-7; D not certain. CDR3 length: 15 residues. The V gene's germline CDR1 is LNHDA and CDR2 SQIVND (reference sequence). V lost 0 bases, J lost 6 bases, and 15 bases lay in between. CDR3 sequence reads: CASSIDSAAAREQYF. The DNA of the CDR3 is TGTGCCAGTAGTATAGATTCTGCGGCAGCCCGCGAGCAGTACTTC.

The chain has TRBV19 and TRBJ2-2; maybe TRBD1 (5 bases). The length of the CDR3 is 15 residues. V dropped 1 base and J dropped 2 bases, with 8 bases sitting between them. Germline CDR1 reads LNHDA; CDR2 reads SQIVND (reference sequence). DNA of the CDR3: TGTGCCAGTAGTATAGCAGGGTCTAACACCGGGGAGCTGTTTTTT. Protein product: CASSIAGSNTGELFF.

This rearrangement joins TRBV27 to TRBJ2-7; 8 bases are shared with TRBD1. This CDR3 region has 15 residues. The germline CDR1 and CDR2 sequences are MNHEY and SMNVEV (reference sequence). V was clipped by 6 bases and J by 3 bases; unmatched bases: 10. CDR3 DNA sequence: TGTGCCAGCAGCTTAAGCGGACAGGGCTTCTACGAGCAGTACTTC. It encodes CASSLSGQGFYEQYF.

The gene calls are TRBV29-1 and TRBJ2-1, with 9 bases that match TRBD2. The length of the CDR3 is 12 residues. The trim removed 7 bases at V and 10 bases at J, leaving 8 bases unmatched. Germline values: CDR1 SQVTM, CDR2 ANQGSEA. CDR3 protein: CSGGEAGGEQFF. The CDR3 coding sequence is TGCAGCGGGGGTGAGGCGGGAGGGGAGCAGTTCTTC.

Comment on this clone: The germline gene is not matched at one end of the junction; a read error may be the cause. CDR3 sequence (DNA): TGTGCCAGCAGCCCCGCCGAGGTTTGGCCACTCGCTGGATTC. This encodes CASSPAEVWPLAGF. V usage is TRBV6-9 and J usage is TRBJ1-2; D remains unclear. This CDR3 spans 14 amino acids. Germline V gives CDR1 MNHGY, CDR2 SVAAGI.

V and J are TRBV7-9 and TRBJ1-1; no firm D call. CDR3 size: 12 residues. Trimming stripped 5 bases from V and 4 bases from J, with 8 bases between. The germline CDR1 and CDR2 sequences are SEHNR and FQNEAQ (reference sequence). Written as DNA, the CDR3 is TGTGCCAGCAGCCCTCCCGTCACTGAAGCTTTCTTT. Amino acids: CASSPPVTEAFF.

This clone appeared a few times. The chain has TRBV10-3 and TRBJ1-1; a weak D match, TRBD1 (6 bases). V was pared by 3 bases and J by 3 bases, with 17 bases between. There are 16 residues in the CDR3. Germline values: CDR1 ENHRY, CDR2 SYGVKD. This CDR3 reads CAISDPGMQGYTEAFF. CDR3 coding DNA: TGTGCCATCAGTGATCCCGGCATGCAGGGGTACACTGAAGCTTTCTTT.

This chain links TRBV28 with TRBJ1-4, with 7 bases aligning to TRBD1. This CDR3 is built from 17 residues. Germline-derived CDR1 and CDR2 are MDHEN and SYDVKM. J was trimmed by 8 bases and V by 6 bases; bases with no gene match: 18. CDR3 sequence: CASRLGGHPTNGEKLFF. Here the CDR3 DNA reads TGTGCCAGCAGGCTAGGGGGCCACCCCACTAATGGAGAAAAACTGTTTTTT.

The V call is TRBV2, the J call TRBJ2-7; 9 bases line up with TRBD2. Germline lookup yields CDR1 SNHLY and CDR2 FYNNEI. This CDR3 has 16 amino acids. V gave up 3 bases and J gave up 0 bases; unmatched junction bases: 6. CDR3 coding DNA: TGTGCCAGCAGTGACTACTATAGCGGGAGCTCCTACGAGCAGTACTTC. Amino acids: CASSDYYSGSSYEQYF.

The chain combines TRBV7-9 with TRBJ2-1; 10 nucleotides match TRBD2. The germline V gene has CDR1 SEHNR and CDR2 FQNEAQ (reference sequence). The CDR3 is made up of 15 amino acids. J lost 8 bases, V lost 5 bases, and 9 bases had no gene match. For the CDR3, the DNA is TGTGCCAGCAGCCAACGTTCTAGCGGGAGCTATGAGCAGTTCTTC. It specifies CASSQRSSGSYEQFF. Drawing the rest from reference TRBV7-9 and TRBJ2-1, the complete variable domain is DTGVSQNPRHKITKRGQNVTFRCDPISEHNRLYWYRQTLGQGPEFLTYFQNEAQLEKSRLLSDRFSAERPKGSFSTLEIQRTEQGDSAMYLCASSQRSSGSYEQFFGPGTRLTVL.

The chain carries TRBV4-2 and TRBJ2-1; TRBD2 matches at 8 bases. Germline lookup yields CDR1 LGHNA and CDR2 YNFKEQ. The CDR3 covers 15 residues. V trimming: 3 bases; J trimming: 4 bases; junction bases outside the gene matches: 5. As DNA, the CDR3 is TGTGCCAGCAGCCACCAAGCGGGAGTATACAATGAGCAGTTCTTC. This gives the protein CASSHQAGVYNEQFF.

The rearrangement uses TRBV7-9 and TRBJ2-7; 13 bases map to TRBD2. V lost 5 bases, J lost 6 bases, and 4 bases stayed unmatched. This CDR3 region has 14 residues. Germline CDR1 and CDR2: SEHNR and FQNEAQ (reference sequence). The DNA of the CDR3 is TGTGCCAGCAGCCGACTAGCGGGAGGTCTCGAGCAGTACTTC. This translates into CASSRLAGGLEQYF.